Below, one T cell receptor beta chain is given with its context. What it recognizes is unknown. The data are from a study of regulatory dendritic cells for organ transplantation. Sorted T cells were CFSE-labeled and cultured 4 to 5 days with allogeneic regulatory or mature dendritic cells at 1:10. The V gene's germline CDR1 is MNHNY and CDR2 SVGAGI (reference sequence). V lost 3 bases and J 0 bases, leaving 11 bases between the germline ends. This CDR3 spans 15 amino acids. Generated by immunoSEQ multiplex PCR, the TCRdb table keeps only in-frame clones and is missing some. The sample includes around 12,000 clones, 74% seen only once; the top ten take 0.63%.

This rearrangement joins TRBV6-6 to TRBJ1-1; D gene ambiguous. The sample consisted of naive CD4+ T cells from blood cultured with regulatory dendritic cells. The subset: CD45RA+ naive T cells. This clonotype originated in a human donor in good health. The CDR3 spells CASSYLQAVNTEAFF. The CDR3 bases are TGTGCCAGCAGTTATCTGCAGGCTGTGAACACTGAAGCTTTCTTT.